The source of this T cell receptor (beta chain) is a study of glioma-infiltrating T cells after dendritic cell vaccination. Across the whole study: Patients had newly diagnosed or recurrent glioblastoma and received dendritic cell vaccines.

Specified time point: after dendritic cell vaccination, including at tumor progression/relapse. The germline CDR1 and CDR2 sequences are SGHNT and YENEEA. This CDR3 contains 15 residues. Trimming took 5 bases from V and 0 from J; bases not matched to a gene: 4. TCRdb's table, derived via immunoSEQ multiplex PCR, lists solely in-frame clones and lacks some. The sample carries 70,000 to 100,000 clones, roughly 87% recorded once. The receptor comes from a human donor with glioblastoma. The material was blood, obtained after dendritic cell vaccination. This rearrangement joins TRBV11-3 to TRBJ2-7; 10 bases line up with TRBD1. The CDR3 DNA sequence: TGTGCCAGCAGCCCGAGACAGGGGGCCTCCTACGAGCAGTACTTC. This translates into CASSPRQGASYEQYF.